This T cell receptor (beta chain) was identified during a study of cytomegalovirus exposure and HLA in healthy donors. As regards this clone: Its antigen is as yet unknown.

Study results and limitations: Highest at DRB1 and lowest at HLA-C, TCR association rates differed among HLA loci in a later analysis.

Researchers ran the PCR with 60 Vbeta and 13 Jbeta primers. Assay used: immunoSEQ multiplex PCR; TCRdb lists only in-frame clones, some missing. The sample yields over 70,000 clones, 70% to 90% seen once. The V end lost 4 bases, the J end lost 1 base, and 11 bases lay between the germline ends. CDR3 length equals 16 residues. Germline-derived CDR1 and CDR2 are MGHRA and YSYEKL. The chain couples TRBV4-1 to TRBJ1-6; a possible D gene is TRBD1 (6 bases). Sequenced material: PBMCs. The receptor was derived from a man younger than 30 in good health and CMV-seronegative. CDR3 sequence reads: CASSLQGSSYNSPLHF. The CDR3 DNA sequence: TGCGCCAGCAGCCTACAGGGATCGTCCTATAATTCACCCCTCCACTTT.